Given below is one TCR beta chain in context. The antigen is unknown. The data are from a study of shared clonotypes between healthy human individuals. Study context: Three plates each covered CD4 naive and memory; CD8 naive two, CD8 memory one.

TCRdb's copy holds only in-frame clones and misses some; the assay was immunoSEQ multiplex PCR. Of roughly 2.6 million clones in the sample, approximately 92% were seen once. The study, taken as a whole, reports: Against clonotypes common to all four donors, non-shared ones had lower generation probabilities.

V was clipped by 6 bases and J by 3 bases, with 15 bases between them. Germline loops: CDR1 MDHEN, CDR2 SYDVKM. This CDR3 comprises 14 residues. V and J are TRBV28 and TRBJ2-7; D gene uncertain. The sequence was obtained from a man aged 18-30 years in good health. Sequencing was performed on naive CD4+ T cells sorted from blood. Subset noted: CD45RA+ positively selected. CDR3 sequence reads: CASRTDLSVYEQYF. In DNA form, the CDR3 reads TGTGCCAGCAGGACGGACCTATCGGTCTACGAGCAGTACTTC.